Listed below are T cell receptor beta chains from one sample, sequenced in a study of shared clonotypes between healthy human individuals. The assay was immunoSEQ multiplex PCR, and TCRdb's table has in-frame clones only and misses some. The sample lists over 1.5 million clones; 95% to 99% were seen once. The sequencing input was naive CD4+ T cells sorted from blood. Source of these receptors: a man aged 25-45 years in good health. Both conserved end residues are part of each CDR3. The D gene is left open where the match is weak.

V gene,CDR3 length,J gene,D gene,CDR3 protein
TRBV29-1,17,TRBJ2-2,TRBD1,CSVASAQGGTGTGELFF
TRBV5-5,16,TRBJ2-7,TRBD2,CASSLGGVGSGRVWDF
TRBV10-2,15,TRBJ1-5,TRBD1,CASSRQGGGNQPQHF
TRBV30,15,TRBJ2-7,TRBD1,CAWSVETGGAYEQYF
TRBV18,13,TRBJ2-7,NA,CASSPNSRYEQYF
TRBV5-1,15,TRBJ2-7,NA,CASSLGGLLTYEQYF
TRBV15,18,TRBJ2-2,TRBD1,CATSRDRDRGRNTGELFF
TRBV18,13,TRBJ1-3,NA,CASSPRPDNTIYF
TRBV25-1,14,TRBJ1-4,TRBD1,CASKGQVFFEKLFF
TRBV4-3,16,TRBJ2-7,NA,CASSQDYPAFSYEQYF
TRBV6-5,16,TRBJ2-7,NA,CASSYSSQAYSYEQYF
TRBV7-2,12,TRBJ2-1,NA,CASSRVRGAQFF
TRBV11-2,13,TRBJ2-5,NA,CASSLGVSPSQYF
TRBV28,18,TRBJ2-2,TRBD1,CASMPVFEGQGAYGELFF
TRBV6-6,13,TRBJ1-1,NA,CASSGEMNTEAFF
TRBV5-4,15,TRBJ2-7,TRBD2,CASRRLAGGPYEQYF
TRBV19,14,TRBJ2-1,TRBD1,CASSIRGQGGEQFF
TRBV9,16,TRBJ2-7,NA,CASSKGTGGATYEQYF
TRBV30,12,TRBJ1-2,NA,CALSGGDYGYTF
TRBV5-5,16,TRBJ2-3,NA,CASSLMGGVSTDTQYF
TRBV5-1,15,TRBJ2-3,NA,CASSLERPGPDTQYF
TRBV4-1,16,TRBJ2-7,NA,CASSRLPGRTNYEQYF
TRBV27,16,TRBJ2-2,NA,CASSRTGPGDTGELFF
TRBV19,12,TRBJ1-2,NA,CASSTAIGGYTF
TRBV10-1,18,TRBJ2-3,TRBD2,CASSEIGISGSGTDTQYF
TRBV2,14,TRBJ2-5,NA,CASSAERGRETQYF
TRBV29-1,13,TRBJ2-3,NA,CSVGPGLITVSSF
TRBV5-1,14,TRBJ1-1,NA,CASSFSIGGTEAFF